Listed below are T cell receptor beta chains from one sample, sequenced in a study of response to subunit inactivated influenza vaccine. TCRdb itself ran the RT-PCR reads through MiXCR, one entry per CDR3 protein. The sample consists of approximately 500,000 distinct CDR3 sequences, 12% to 15% of them appearing once. The sequenced sample was PBMCs from blood, obtained about 11 days after vaccination. The source of these receptors is a middle-aged man who received an inactivated influenza vaccine. The CDR3 runs from the conserved cysteine through the conserved F or W. D genes are given only for firm matches. For some rows the clone size is stated as once, few or many, or as a class when expanded; others skip it.

cdr3_nt cdr3_aa j_call v_call clone_size d_call
TGTGCCAGCACCGGGGAGGGGGCAGGGAATTCACCCCTCCACTTT CASTGEGAGNSPLHF TRBJ1-6 TRBV25-1 - TRBD1
TGTGCCAGCAGCTTAGTAGTTGAAGATACGCAGTATTTT CASSLVVEDTQYF TRBJ2-3 TRBV7-2 many -
TGCGCCAGCAGCTTGGGACTAGCGGGAGTGGAGACCCAGTACTTC CASSLGLAGVETQYF TRBJ2-5 TRBV12-3/TRBV12-4 many TRBD2
TGTGCCAGCAGCCAGTCGACAGGGGATGGCTACACCTTC CASSQSTGDGYTF TRBJ1-2 TRBV3-1 many TRBD1
TGTGCCAGCAGCTTAGCAACCGGAGCGGCAGATACGCAGGATTTT CASSLATGAADTQDF TRBJ2-3 TRBV7-2 - -
TGTGCCAGCAGTTTGGCAGGGGGTGAAGATACGCAGTATTTT CASSLAGGEDTQYF TRBJ2-3 TRBV12-3/TRBV12-4 - TRBD1
TGTGCCAGCAGTTACCCTTATAGCAATCAGCCCCAGCATTTT CASSYPYSNQPQHF TRBJ1-5 TRBV6-2/TRBV6-3 few -
TGTGCCAGCAGTGCTGGGAATCAGCCCCAGCATTTT CASSAGNQPQHF TRBJ1-5 TRBV2 many -
TGTGCCAGCAGCTTATGGGACAACCAAGAGACCCAGTACTTC CASSLWDNQETQYF TRBJ2-5 TRBV7-9 - -
TGTGCCAGTAGTATCCGGGTCGGCACCGGGGAGCTGTTTTTT CASSIRVGTGELFF TRBJ2-2 TRBV19 few -
TGTGCCAGCGGGGCCAAGGACAGGGGGCACACTGAAGCTTTCTTT CASGAKDRGHTEAFF TRBJ1-1 TRBV12-3/TRBV12-4 few TRBD1
TGTGCCAGCAGTGCGGTGAAATTCCCCTACGAGCAGTACTTC CASSAVKFPYEQYF TRBJ2-7 TRBV28 - -
TGCAGCACTACCGGGACTAACGCAGATACGCAGTATTTT CSTTGTNADTQYF TRBJ2-3 TRBV29-1 - TRBD2
TGTGCCAGCAGCACCGGGACGGTAAAAGAGACCCAGTACTTC CASSTGTVKETQYF TRBJ2-5 TRBV28 - -
TGCAGTGCTAGGGGACAGGGAGGGGACATTCAGTACTTC CSARGQGGDIQYF TRBJ2-4 TRBV20-1 - TRBD1
TGCAGCGTTGCAAACACCGGGGAGCTGTTTTTT CSVANTGELFF TRBJ2-2 TRBV29-1 many -
TGTGCCAGCAGCCCGGGACAGGGGGCGACCGGGGAGCTGTTTTTT CASSPGQGATGELFF TRBJ2-2 TRBV28 many TRBD1
TGTGCCAGCAGTAAGGACACAACTAATGAAAAACTGTTTTTT CASSKDTTNEKLFF TRBJ1-4 TRBV6-1 few -
TGTGCCAGCAGTTTACAGGTGGGGTACTACAATGAGCAGTTCTTC CASSLQVGYYNEQFF TRBJ2-1 TRBV12-3/TRBV12-4 - -
TGTGCCAGCAGCCATCCTCTTACCGGGACTAGCTCCTACGAGCAGTACTTC CASSHPLTGTSSYEQYF TRBJ2-7 TRBV7-9 many TRBD2
TGTGCCAGCAGTTTGCTGCTATCCTACAATGAGCAGTTCTTC CASSLLLSYNEQFF TRBJ2-1 TRBV28 - -
TGCGCGTCCCGTCAGGGAGAGGGGGCAGTTAGGGAGCAGTACTTC CASRQGEGAVREQYF TRBJ2-7 TRBV5-1 few TRBD1
TGTGCCAGCAGCTTGGAAACCGGAGGGGGGCCCGCAGATACGCAGTATTTT CASSLETGGGPADTQYF TRBJ2-3 TRBV7-6 - -